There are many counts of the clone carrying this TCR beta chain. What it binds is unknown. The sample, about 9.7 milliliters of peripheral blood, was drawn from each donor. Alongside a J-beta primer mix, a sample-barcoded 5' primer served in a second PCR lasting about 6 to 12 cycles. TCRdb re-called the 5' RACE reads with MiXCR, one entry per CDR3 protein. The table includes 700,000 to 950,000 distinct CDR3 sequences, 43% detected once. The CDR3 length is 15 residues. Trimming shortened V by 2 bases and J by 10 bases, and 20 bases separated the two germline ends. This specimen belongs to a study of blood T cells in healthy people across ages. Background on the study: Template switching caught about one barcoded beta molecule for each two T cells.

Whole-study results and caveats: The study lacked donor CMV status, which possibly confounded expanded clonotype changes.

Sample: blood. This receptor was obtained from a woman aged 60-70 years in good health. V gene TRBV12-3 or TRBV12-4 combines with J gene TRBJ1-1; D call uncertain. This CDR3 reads CASSLSPGPYSGAFF. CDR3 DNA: TGTGCCAGCAGTTTAAGTCCAGGTCCCTACTCTGGAGCTTTCTTT.